Below, one TCR beta chain is given with its context. The antigen remains undetermined. The record originates from a study of T cells after yellow fever vaccination. The study, taken as a whole, reports: In post-booster samples, most primary-vaccination clones reappeared (about 95% CD4, approximately 91% CD8).

TCRdb processed the 5' RACE reads anew with MiXCR; each CDR3 protein has one entry. This table has hundreds of thousands of distinct CDR3 sequences, over 3.5% appearing once. This CDR3 has 16 residues. Germline CDR1 MNHEY, CDR2 SVGEGT. V shed 0 bases and J 3 bases; nucleotides not matched to a gene: 4. This TCR came from a young man who received the YFV17D yellow fever vaccine. The chain joins TRBV6-2 or TRBV6-3 to TRBJ2-2, with TRBD1 identical over 7 bases. The specimen was PBMCs, collected 5 days after the yellow fever booster vaccination. The DNA for the CDR3 is TGTGCCAGCAGTTACTCGACAGGGTGGGACACCGGGGAGCTGTTTTTT. This encodes CASSYSTGWDTGELFF.